The clone carrying this T cell receptor (beta chain) was observed a handful of times. Germline CDR1 is SGDLS and CDR2 is YYNGEE. This CDR3 spans 16 amino acids. V dropped 6 bases and J dropped 0; count of bases not matched to a gene: 6. The source of the sample is a study of OX40 agonist ivuxolimab in advanced cancers. Sequenced by immunoSEQ multiplex PCR; TCRdb stores in-frame clones only, minus some. The sample holds tens of thousands of clones, more than 75% seen once. The sequence was obtained from an adult with an advanced solid tumor such as melanoma, head and neck, liver or kidney cancer. V gene TRBV9 combines with J gene TRBJ2-2; the match to TRBD2 covers 9 bases. The specimen was CD4+ or CD8+ T cells sorted from blood, collected in a trial of the OX40 agonist ivuxolimab. CDR3 loop: CASTLLAGSNTGELFF. CDR3 nucleotides: TGTGCCAGCACCCTTCTAGCGGGATCGAACACCGGGGAGCTGTTTTTT.